This record looks at one T cell receptor (beta chain) sequence and its context. The antigen is unknown. Assay used: immunoSEQ multiplex PCR; TCRdb lists only in-frame clones, some missing. The table lists 15,000 to 20,000 clones, roughly 80% of them singletons. This record comes from a study of PD-1 blockade in classical Hodgkin lymphoma. Study in general: Nivolumab was administered to patients intravenously at 3 mg/kg every 2 weeks. Study-wide findings and caveats: Diminished baseline TCR diversity has been reported in newly diagnosed patients relative to healthy donors.

All trial patients relapsed after autologous stem cell transplantation. Trimming cost V 0 bases and J 2 bases; bases outside gene matches: 4. The germline gives CDR1 MNHEY, CDR2 SMNVEV (reference sequence). The CDR3 extends over 16 amino acids. Sequenced material: peripheral blood mononuclear cells (PBMCs), taken before the second cycle of nivolumab. The clonotype was recovered from a human donor with classical Hodgkin lymphoma. The V call is TRBV27, the J call TRBJ2-3, with 8 bases aligning to TRBD2. The CDR3 bases are TGTGCCAGCAGTTTATCGTCGGGGGGGCCCACAGATACGCAGTATTTT. This codes for CASSLSSGGPTDTQYF.